This passage covers 8 T cell receptor beta chains from one sample sequenced in a study of shared clonotypes between healthy human individuals. Libraries were prepared by immunoSEQ multiplex PCR; TCRdb keeps only in-frame clonotypes and omits some of them. The table has over a million clones, 75% to 85% seen once. The material sequenced was memory CD4+ T cells from PBMCs. Specified subset: CD45RA-negative fraction. These receptors came from a man aged 18-30 years in good health. Some clones in this sample may be carry-over from other donors' samples.

The chain couples TRBV7-9 to TRBJ1-4; unclear D gene. CDR1 and CDR2 (germline): SEHNR, FQNEAQ (reference sequence). The V and J ends lost 7 bases and 3 bases respectively, with 9 bases between them. The CDR3 spans 13 residues. The CDR3 protein is CASMRAPNEKLFF. Written as DNA, the CDR3 is TGTGCCAGCATGCGGGCCCCTAATGAAAAACTGTTTTTT.

By sample share, this clone is medium-sized. The rearrangement links TRBV7-6 to TRBJ2-7; perhaps D is TRBD1 or TRBD2 (6 bases each). Germline CDR1 is SGHVS and CDR2 is FNYEAQ. Trimming removed 5 bases at V and 6 bases at J, with 11 bases between. This CDR3 is built from 12 residues. CDR3 bases: TGTGCCAGCAGCCCCCGGGGGCGCGAGCAGTACTTC. Translated, it gives CASSPRGREQYF.

V and J are TRBV5-4 and TRBJ2-1; 8 bases match TRBD2. The CDR3 runs to 18 residues. CDR1 and CDR2 from the germline V gene are SGHNT and YYREEE (reference sequence). Trimming cost V 4 bases and J 0 bases; bases outside gene matches: 12. The CDR3 DNA reads TGTGCCAGCAGCCCCCGGGGGGGGAGCGGAGGCTCCTACAATGAGCAGTTCTTC. This sequence encodes CASSPRGGSGGSYNEQFF.

CDR3 DNA sequence: TGCGCCAGCACCGTGGACACCACGAACACCGGGGAGCTGTTTTTT. Its protein product is CASTVDTTNTGELFF. The rearrangement links TRBV5-1 to TRBJ2-2; TRBD1 might be the D (5 bases). Trimming left V 6 bases short and J 0 bases short, with 12 bases between. The CDR3 has 15 amino acids. CDR1 is SGHRS and CDR2 is YFSETQ in the germline V gene.

Notes on this clone: Other DNA sequences of this sample code for an identical CDR3. This chain joins TRBV5-1 and TRBJ1-2; 7 bases fit TRBD1. The CDR3 is 15 residues long. Unmatched junction bases numbered 5, after V lost 0 bases and J lost 3 bases. Germline V gene lookup returns CDR1 SGHRS and CDR2 YFSETQ. The chain's CDR3 is CASSLAGTEDYGYTF. In nucleotides, the CDR3 is TGCGCCAGCAGCTTGGCCGGGACAGAGGACTATGGCTACACCTTC.

This chain links TRBV6-1 with TRBJ1-2; 9 nucleotides line up with TRBD1. V shed 3 bases, J shed 5 bases, and the junction held 7 bases outside the gene matches. Germline V gene lookup returns CDR1 MNHNS and CDR2 SASEGT. The CDR3 has 15 amino acids. The CDR3, as DNA: TGTGCCAGCAGTGACCAGGACAGGGGACAGTATGGCTACACCTTC. Its translation: CASSDQDRGQYGYTF.

The chain couples TRBV28 to TRBJ1-1; 8 nucleotides agree with TRBD1. CDR1 is MDHEN and CDR2 is SYDVKM in the germline V gene. The V and J ends lost 6 bases and 6 bases, in that order; junction bases with no gene match: 24. The CDR3 length is 19 residues. CDR3 coding DNA: TGTGCCAGCAGCTCTGAATTCGGGGTATACAGGGGGTTAAATGCTGAAGCTTTCTTT. The encoded protein is CASSSEFGVYRGLNAEAFF.

The chain joins TRBV5-4 to TRBJ2-2, with unresolved D. Germline loops: CDR1 SGHNT, CDR2 YYREEE (reference sequence). The CDR3 length is 13 residues. The V and J ends lost 6 bases and 3 bases respectively, with 9 bases between them. The CDR3 is CASKLLDTGELFF. DNA of the CDR3: TGTGCCAGCAAGCTGTTGGACACCGGGGAGCTGTTTTTT. The full variable domain, with the rest looked up from reference TRBV5-4 and TRBJ2-2, is ETGVTQSPTHLIKTRGQQVTLRCSSQSGHNTVSWYQQALGQGPQFIFQYYREEENGRGNFPPRFSGLQFPNYSSELNVNALELDDSALYLCASKLLDTGELFFGEGSRLTVL.